Shown below are 4 T cell receptor beta chains from a single sample sequenced in a study of blood T cell repertoires in COVID-19. Here immunoSEQ multiplex PCR was the method, and the copy in TCRdb shows in-frame clones only, minus some. The data contain about 170,000 clones, 65% to 80% of them seen just once; the ten biggest clones take up around 19%. The sequencing sample was made of PBMCs or T cells enriched from blood (not recorded which). These receptors were collected from an older woman in a cohort exposed to, infected with or recovered from COVID-19 (not recorded which).

The gene calls are TRBV11-2 and TRBJ1-1; 7 nucleotides agree with TRBD1. Trimming took 2 bases from V and 4 from J; bases not matched to a gene: 4. The CDR3 length is 14 residues. The germline gives CDR1 SGHAT, CDR2 FQNNGV. The CDR3 loop is CASSLRRGITEAFF. CDR3 DNA sequence: TGTGCCAGCAGCTTACGCAGGGGGATCACTGAAGCTTTCTTT.

The CDR3 DNA sequence: TGTGCCAGCAGCTTAGGACCACCGGGACTAGCAAATGAGCAGTTCTTC. This gives the protein CASSLGPPGLANEQFF. The chain employs TRBV7-3 and TRBJ2-1; TRBD2 aligns across 9 bases. In germline, CDR1 is SGHTA, CDR2 FQGTGA. The trim removed 2 bases at V and 7 bases at J, leaving 9 bases unmatched. The CDR3 contains 16 residues.

This clone showed up just a few times. V gene TRBV7-2 combines with J gene TRBJ2-3; D might be TRBD1 (6 bases). CDR1 and CDR2 (germline): SGHTA, FQGNSA. The CDR3 consists of 13 residues. Deletions cut 5 bases from V and 9 bases from J, with 15 bases between. In DNA, the CDR3 is TGTGCCAGCAGCCAAGACAGGAGAGGAACGCAGTATTTT. Amino acid sequence: CASSQDRRGTQYF.

The chain combines TRBV9 with TRBJ2-7; TRBD2 matches at 14 bases. The CDR3 sequence is 17 residues long. Germline assignment: CDR1 SGDLS and CDR2 YYNGEE. The V gene end was trimmed by 4 bases and the J gene end by 4 bases; junction bases not matched to a gene: 10. DNA for the CDR3: TGTGCCAGCAGCCCACGGACTAGCGGGAGGACGAGGTACGAGCAGTACTTC. This sequence encodes CASSPRTSGRTRYEQYF.